The clone carrying this T cell receptor beta chain turned up a few times. Its antigen is as yet unknown. The source of the sample is a study of blood T cells in healthy people across ages. Study conclusions and caveats: No conclusive comparison of naive versus antigen-experienced cells was possible with unsorted PBMCs.

Using a J-beta primer mix together with a sample-barcoded 5' primer, a second PCR was run for roughly 6 to 12 cycles. TCRdb analysed the 5' RACE reads with MiXCR anew, one entry per CDR3 protein. Among about 730,000 distinct CDR3 sequences listed, around 46% were seen once. The amount of total RNA extracted per sample was at least 5 micrograms. This TCR was recovered from a woman aged 55-70 years in good health. Sequenced: blood.

The CDR3: CASSLEGGAGANVLTF. CDR3 nucleotide sequence: TGCGCCAGCAGCTTGGAAGGGGGCGCCGGGGCCAACGTCCTGACTTTC. The rearrangement links TRBV5-1 to TRBJ2-6, with 7 bases fitting TRBD1. The CDR3 has 16 amino acids. J gave up 4 bases and V 0 bases, and 4 bases lay outside the gene matches. The V gene's germline CDR1 is SGHRS and CDR2 YFSETQ.